The rows below give T cell receptor beta chains drawn from one sample of a study of cytomegalovirus exposure and HLA in healthy donors. Sequencing used immunoSEQ multiplex PCR; TCRdb keeps in-frame clones, though not all of them. The sample carries about 160,000 clones, less than 90% recorded once. Material: PBMCs. Receptors originate from a woman aged 18 to 35 in good health and CMV-seronegative. CDR3s include the opening cysteine and the closing phenylalanine or tryptophan. A D gene is named only where the DNA matches it firmly. Clone size is shown for a subset of rows, as once, few, many or a class of expanded clone.

>NA|TRBV11-2|NA|TRBJ1-1
CASSSSRTALTEAFF
TGTGCCAGCAGCTCATCACGGACAGCCCTCACTGAAGCTTTCTTT
>NA|TRBV11-2|TRBD1|TRBJ1-5
CASSLHPGTGHQPQHF
TGTGCCAGCAGCTTGCATCCCGGGACAGGGCATCAGCCCCAGCATTTT
>NA|TRBV19|NA|TRBJ1-5
CASSIFGRGLNQPQHF
TGTGCCAGTAGTATATTCGGGCGAGGGTTGAATCAGCCCCAGCATTTT
>NA|TRBV5-1|NA|TRBJ1-1
CASSPTDRNTEAFF
TGCGCCAGCAGCCCGACCGACAGGAACACTGAAGCTTTCTTT
>NA|TRBV28|NA|TRBJ2-2
CASSLNRRVPGELFF
TGTGCCAGCAGTTTAAACAGGCGAGTTCCCGGGGAGCTGTTTTTT
>NA|TRBV29-1|TRBD1|TRBJ2-7
CSVTLDRGRRQYF
TGCAGCGTTACCCTGGACAGGGGGCGCAGACAGTACTTC
>few|TRBV7-2|TRBD2|TRBJ2-2
CASIPTSGLTGELFF
TGTGCCAGCATCCCGACTAGCGGACTCACCGGGGAGCTGTTTTTT
>few|TRBV5-4|NA|TRBJ1-1
CASSLQDTEAFF
TGTGCCAGCAGCCTACAGGATACTGAAGCTTTCTTT
>NA|TRBV11-2|NA|TRBJ1-4
CASSLAGTTNEKLFF
TGTGCCAGCAGCTTAGCAGGGACAACTAATGAAAAACTGTTTTTT
>few|TRBV27|NA|TRBJ1-5
CASSFQGYQPQHF
TGTGCCAGCAGTTTTCAGGGGTATCAGCCCCAGCATTTT
>NA|TRBV27|NA|TRBJ1-2
CASSLMAGVYGYTF
TGTGCCAGCAGTTTAATGGCAGGGGTCTATGGCTACACCTTC
>NA|TRBV12-5|TRBD2|TRBJ2-1
CASGFGSRLAGGPNSYNEQFF
TGTGCTAGTGGTTTCGGGTCTCGACTAGCGGGAGGCCCTAACTCCTACAATGAGCAGTTCTTC
>NA|TRBV7-8|TRBD2|TRBJ2-5
CASSFKRESETQYF
TGTGCCAGCAGCTTCAAGCGGGAGAGCGAGACCCAGTACTTC
>NA|TRBV5-1|NA|TRBJ1-2
CASSPGAAYGYTF
TGCGCCAGCAGCCCTGGGGCGGCCTATGGCTACACCTTC
>NA|TRBV5-6|TRBD1|TRBJ2-7
CASSPGQGSEQYF
TGTGCCAGCAGCCCGGGACAGGGTTCCGAGCAGTACTTC
>NA|TRBV7-8|NA|TRBJ1-1
CASSLSQGRTNTEAFF
TGTGCCAGCAGCTTATCTCAGGGGCGGACGAACACTGAAGCTTTCTTT
>NA|TRBV5-1|NA|TRBJ1-1
CASSSDFRNTEAFF
TGCGCCAGCAGCTCCGACTTCCGGAACACTGAAGCTTTCTTT
>NA|TRBV29-1|NA|TRBJ1-1
CSADSWNTEAFF
TGCAGCGCAGACAGCTGGAACACTGAAGCTTTCTTT
>once|TRBV15|NA|TRBJ2-5
CATRHPTVVRETQYF
TGTGCCACCAGGCATCCAACCGTAGTGCGGGAGACCCAGTACTTC
>once|TRBV14|NA|TRBJ1-2
CASSQRDGRRGYTF
TGTGCCAGCAGCCAAAGGGATGGGAGGCGTGGCTACACCTTC
>NA|TRBV5-5|TRBD1|TRBJ1-2
CASSLKGTVQTDGYTF
TGTGCCAGCAGCTTGAAGGGGACAGTCCAAACGGATGGCTACACCTTC
>NA|TRBV14|TRBD2|TRBJ2-2
CASSHPRGDLNTGELFF
TGTGCCAGCAGCCACCCGCGGGGGGATCTTAACACCGGGGAGCTGTTTTTT
>NA|TRBV9|NA|TRBJ2-5
CASSPMGATQYF
TGTGCCAGCAGCCCGATGGGGGCAACCCAGTACTTC
>NA|TRBV7-9|TRBD1|TRBJ2-2
CASRPQGGRTGELFF
TGTGCCAGCAGGCCACAGGGGGGCCGCACCGGGGAGCTGTTTTTT
>few|TRBV7-8|NA|TRBJ1-2
CASSLEGTTGIRLAGYGYTF
TGTGCCAGCAGCTTAGAGGGGACAACTGGAATCAGACTCGCGGGTTATGGCTACACCTTC
>NA|TRBV7-2|TRBD1|TRBJ1-2
CASSLIGTGDTGYTF
TGTGCCAGCAGCTTAATTGGGACAGGGGATACTGGCTACACCTTC
>NA|TRBV27|NA|TRBJ1-1
CASKGILNTEAFF
TGTGCCAGCAAGGGGATCCTGAACACTGAAGCTTTCTTT
>NA|TRBV25-1|TRBD1|TRBJ2-6
CASSTPDRVAPGANVLTF
TGTGCCAGCAGTACGCCGGACAGGGTAGCCCCTGGGGCCAACGTCCTGACTTTC
>NA|TRBV13|TRBD1|TRBJ2-7
CASSLGQGLSYEQYF
TGTGCCAGCAGCCTGGGACAGGGGCTGTCCTACGAGCAGTACTTC
>NA|TRBV5-1|TRBD2|TRBJ2-3
CASSPASGGLDTDTQYF
TGCGCCAGCAGCCCCGCTAGCGGGGGGCTAGACACAGATACGCAGTATTTT
>NA|TRBV5-6|NA|TRBJ2-1
CASSLGGLYNEQFF
TGTGCCAGCAGCTTGGGGGGACTTTACAATGAGCAGTTCTTC
>NA|TRBV7-2|NA|TRBJ1-5
CASSPSHGNQPQHF
TGTGCCAGCAGCCCCAGCCACGGGAATCAGCCCCAGCATTTT
>NA|TRBV7-3|NA|TRBJ2-1
CASSLVPLSSYNEQFF
TGTGCCAGCAGCTTAGTTCCACTGAGCTCCTACAATGAGCAGTTCTTC
>few|TRBV10-1|NA|TRBJ1-5
CASSPQGSNQPQHF
TGCGCCAGCAGCCCGCAGGGGTCCAATCAGCCCCAGCATTTT
>NA|TRBV7-9|TRBD1|TRBJ1-2
CASRPGQVNYGYTF
TGTGCCAGCAGGCCGGGACAGGTGAACTATGGCTACACCTTC
>once|TRBV7-3|NA|TRBJ2-1
CASSSQQGSYNEQFF
TGTGCCAGCAGCTCCCAACAGGGATCCTACAATGAGCAGTTCTTC
>NA|TRBV9|TRBD2|TRBJ2-6
CASSVDPGLGNGANVLTF
TGTGCCAGCAGCGTAGACCCGGGACTAGGGAACGGGGCCAACGTCCTGACTTTC
>NA|TRBV5-1|TRBD2|TRBJ2-3
CASSPTSGSTDTQYF
TGCGCCAGCAGCCCGACTAGCGGAAGCACAGATACGCAGTATTTT
>NA|TRBV4-3|NA|TRBJ2-3
CASSQVGRTQYF
TGCGCCAGCAGCCAAGTCGGTCGTACGCAGTATTTT
>NA|TRBV15|NA|TRBJ1-1
CATSRDGAGEGGTEAFF
TGTGCCACCAGCAGAGACGGAGCAGGGGAAGGGGGCACTGAAGCTTTCTTT
>few|TRBV27|NA|TRBJ1-2
CASSYDARNSYGYTF
TGTGCCAGCAGTTACGACGCCAGGAACTCCTATGGCTACACCTTC
>NA|TRBV7-9|NA|TRBJ2-6
CASSLGLSGANVLTF
TGTGCCAGCAGCTTGGGGCTTTCTGGGGCCAACGTCCTGACTTTC
>NA|TRBV27|TRBD1|TRBJ2-5
CASSRSGTGGRETQYF
TGTGCCAGCAGCCGATCCGGGACAGGGGGGAGAGAGACCCAGTACTTC
>NA|TRBV15|NA|TRBJ1-4
CATSRDRGDEKLFF
TGTGCCACCAGCAGAGACCGGGGAGATGAAAAACTGTTTTTT
>NA|TRBV7-6|NA|TRBJ2-3
CASSSSDTQYF
TGTGCCAGCAGCTCATCAGATACGCAGTATTTT
>NA|TRBV27|NA|TRBJ2-5
CASSRVPSKETQYF
TGTGCCAGCTCCCGGGTCCCCTCAAAGGAGACCCAGTACTTC
>NA|TRBV19|TRBD1|TRBJ1-1
CASSIALGQGNTEAFF
TGTGCCAGTAGTATAGCCCTTGGACAGGGAAACACTGAAGCTTTCTTT